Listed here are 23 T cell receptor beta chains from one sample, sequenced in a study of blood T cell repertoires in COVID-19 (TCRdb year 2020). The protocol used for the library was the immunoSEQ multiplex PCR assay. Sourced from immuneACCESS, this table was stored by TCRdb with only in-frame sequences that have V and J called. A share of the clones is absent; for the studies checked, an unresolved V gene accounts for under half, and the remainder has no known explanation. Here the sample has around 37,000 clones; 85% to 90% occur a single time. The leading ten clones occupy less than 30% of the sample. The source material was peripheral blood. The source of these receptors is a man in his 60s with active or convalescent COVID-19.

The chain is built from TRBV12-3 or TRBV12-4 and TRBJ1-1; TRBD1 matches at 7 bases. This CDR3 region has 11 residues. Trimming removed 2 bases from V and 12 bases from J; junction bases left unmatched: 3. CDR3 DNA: TGTGCCAGCAGTTTACAGGGGGTACCTTTCTTT. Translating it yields CASSLQGVPFF.

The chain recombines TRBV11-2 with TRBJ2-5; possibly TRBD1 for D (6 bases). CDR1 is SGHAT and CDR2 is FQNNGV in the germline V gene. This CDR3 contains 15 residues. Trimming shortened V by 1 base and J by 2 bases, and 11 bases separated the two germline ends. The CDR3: CASSLVSGQQETQYF. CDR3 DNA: TGTGCCAGCAGCTTAGTCTCTGGACAGCAAGAGACCCAGTACTTC.

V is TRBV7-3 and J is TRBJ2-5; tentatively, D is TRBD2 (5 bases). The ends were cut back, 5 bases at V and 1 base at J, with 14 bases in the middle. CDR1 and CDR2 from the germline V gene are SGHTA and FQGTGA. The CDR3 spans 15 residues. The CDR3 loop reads CASSPEGRGQETQYF. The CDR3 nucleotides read TGTGCCAGCAGCCCTGAGGGCCGCGGCCAAGAGACCCAGTACTTC.

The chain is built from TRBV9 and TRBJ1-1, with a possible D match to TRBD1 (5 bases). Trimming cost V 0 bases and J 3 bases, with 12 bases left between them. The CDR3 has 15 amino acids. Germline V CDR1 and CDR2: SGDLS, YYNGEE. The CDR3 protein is CASSVVPGGDTEAFF. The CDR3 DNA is TGTGCCAGCAGCGTAGTCCCCGGGGGGGACACTGAAGCTTTCTTT.

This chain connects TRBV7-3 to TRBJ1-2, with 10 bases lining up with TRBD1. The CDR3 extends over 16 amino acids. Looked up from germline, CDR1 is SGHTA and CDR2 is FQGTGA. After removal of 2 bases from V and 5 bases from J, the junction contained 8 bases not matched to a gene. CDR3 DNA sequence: TGTGCCAGCAGCTTACAGCCCGGGACAGGGGTTTATGGCTACACCTTC. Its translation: CASSLQPGTGVYGYTF.

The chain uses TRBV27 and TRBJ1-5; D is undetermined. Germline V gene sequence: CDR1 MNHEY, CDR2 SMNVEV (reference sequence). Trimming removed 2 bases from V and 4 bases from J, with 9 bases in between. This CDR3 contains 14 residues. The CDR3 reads CASSLERTNQPQHF. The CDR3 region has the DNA TGTGCCAGCAGTTTAGAGCGGACGAATCAGCCCCAGCATTTT.

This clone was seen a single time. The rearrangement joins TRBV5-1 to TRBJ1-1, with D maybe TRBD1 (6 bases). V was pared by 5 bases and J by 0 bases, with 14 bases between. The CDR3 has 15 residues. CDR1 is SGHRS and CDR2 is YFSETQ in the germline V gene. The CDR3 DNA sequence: TGCGCCAGCAGAGAAATTACAGGGATGAACACTGAAGCTTTCTTT. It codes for CASREITGMNTEAFF.

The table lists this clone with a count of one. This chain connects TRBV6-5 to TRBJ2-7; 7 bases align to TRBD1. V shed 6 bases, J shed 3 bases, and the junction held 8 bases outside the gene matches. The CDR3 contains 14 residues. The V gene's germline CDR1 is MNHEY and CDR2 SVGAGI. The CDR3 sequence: CASRTTAGGYEQYF. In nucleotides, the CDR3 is TGTGCCAGCAGAACTACGGCAGGGGGCTACGAGCAGTACTTC.

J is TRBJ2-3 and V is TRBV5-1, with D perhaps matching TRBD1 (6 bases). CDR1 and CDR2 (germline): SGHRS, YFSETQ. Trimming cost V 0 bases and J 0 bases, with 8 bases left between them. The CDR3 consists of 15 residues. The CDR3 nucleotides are TGCGCCAGCAGCTTGGGACAGGTTAGCACAGATACGCAGTATTTT. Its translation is CASSLGQVSTDTQYF.

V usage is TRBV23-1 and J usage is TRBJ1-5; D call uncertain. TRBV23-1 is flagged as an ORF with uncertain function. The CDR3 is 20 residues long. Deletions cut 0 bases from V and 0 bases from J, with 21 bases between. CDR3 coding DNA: TGCGCCAGCAGTCAATCTTCGGGTGGGTATAGCCTCCATAGCAATCAGCCCCAGCATTTT. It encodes CASSQSSGGYSLHSNQPQHF.

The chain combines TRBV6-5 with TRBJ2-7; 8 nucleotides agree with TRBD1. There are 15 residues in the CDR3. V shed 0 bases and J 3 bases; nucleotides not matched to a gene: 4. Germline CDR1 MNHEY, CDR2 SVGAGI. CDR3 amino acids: CASSYSGQASYEQYF. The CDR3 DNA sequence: TGTGCCAGCAGTTACTCGGGACAGGCAAGCTACGAGCAGTACTTC.

The CDR3 here is CASSHDTLSGRRRQYF. CDR3 DNA: TGTGCCAGCAGCCACGATACCCTTAGCGGGAGGCGCCGGCAGTATTTT. This chain links TRBV14 with TRBJ2-3, with 10 bases fitting TRBD2. This CDR3 region has 16 residues. V shed 3 bases, J shed 11 bases, and the junction held 14 bases outside the gene matches. CDR1 and CDR2 from the germline V gene are SGHDN and FVKESK.

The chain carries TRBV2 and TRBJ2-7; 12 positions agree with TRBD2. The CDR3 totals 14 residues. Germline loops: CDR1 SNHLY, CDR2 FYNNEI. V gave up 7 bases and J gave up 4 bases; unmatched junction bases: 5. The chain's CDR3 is CASTLLAGGYEQYF. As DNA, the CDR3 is TGTGCCAGCACTTTACTAGCGGGAGGATACGAGCAGTACTTC.

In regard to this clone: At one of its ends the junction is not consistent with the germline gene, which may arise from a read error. This CDR3 reads CASSPGQGLFPTHF. The CDR3 bases are TGTGCCAGTAGTCCGGGACAGGGCCTTTTTCCCACTCATTTT. The chain has TRBV19 and TRBJ1-3; TRBD1 agrees at 9 bases. The germline V gene encodes CDR1 LNHDA and CDR2 SQIVND (reference sequence). CDR3 length: 14 residues.

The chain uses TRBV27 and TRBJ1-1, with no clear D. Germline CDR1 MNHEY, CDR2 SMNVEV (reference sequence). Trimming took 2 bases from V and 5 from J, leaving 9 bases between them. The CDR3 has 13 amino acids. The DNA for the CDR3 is TGTGCCAGCAGTTTAAAGCCGGGAACTGAAGCTTTCTTT. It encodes CASSLKPGTEAFF.

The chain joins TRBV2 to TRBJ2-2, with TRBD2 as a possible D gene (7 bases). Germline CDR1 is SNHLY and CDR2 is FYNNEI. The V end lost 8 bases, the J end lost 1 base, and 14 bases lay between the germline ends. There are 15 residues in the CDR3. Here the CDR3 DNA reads TGTGCCAGCCTTGGGGGGGGCCGGAACACCGGGGAGCTGTTTTTT. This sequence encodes CASLGGGRNTGELFF.

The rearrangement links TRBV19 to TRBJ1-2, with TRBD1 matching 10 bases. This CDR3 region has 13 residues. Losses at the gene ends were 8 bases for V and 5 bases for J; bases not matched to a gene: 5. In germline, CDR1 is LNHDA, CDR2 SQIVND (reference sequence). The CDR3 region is CASGTGQGYGYTF. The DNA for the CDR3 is TGTGCCAGTGGTACGGGACAGGGGTATGGCTACACCTTC.

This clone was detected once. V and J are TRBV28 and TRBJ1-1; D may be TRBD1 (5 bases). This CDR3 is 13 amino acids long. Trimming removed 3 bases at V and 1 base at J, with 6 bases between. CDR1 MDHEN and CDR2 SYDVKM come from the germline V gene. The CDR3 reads CASSFTGNTEAFF. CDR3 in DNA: TGTGCCAGCAGTTTTACAGGGAACACTGAAGCTTTCTTT.

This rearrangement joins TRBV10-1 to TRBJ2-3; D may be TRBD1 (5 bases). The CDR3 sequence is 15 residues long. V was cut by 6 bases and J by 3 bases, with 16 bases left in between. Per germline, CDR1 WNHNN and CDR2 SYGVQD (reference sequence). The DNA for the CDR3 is TGCGCCAGCAGCACACAAGGGGTCCAGACAGATACGCAGTATTTT. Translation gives CASSTQGVQTDTQYF.

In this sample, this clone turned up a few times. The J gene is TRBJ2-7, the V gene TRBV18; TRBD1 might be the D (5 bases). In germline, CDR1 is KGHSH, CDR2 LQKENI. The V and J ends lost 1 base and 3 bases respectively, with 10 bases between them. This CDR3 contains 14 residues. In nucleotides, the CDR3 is TGTGCCAGCTCACCACAAAAGGGGTACTACGAGCAGTACTTC. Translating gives CASSPQKGYYEQYF. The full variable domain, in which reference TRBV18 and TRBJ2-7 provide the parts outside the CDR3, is NAGVMQNPRHLVRRRGQEARLRCSPMKGHSHVYWYRQLPEEGLKFMVYLQKENIIDESGMPKERFSAEFPKEGPSILRIQQVVRGDSAAYFCASSPQKGYYEQYFGPGTRLTVT.

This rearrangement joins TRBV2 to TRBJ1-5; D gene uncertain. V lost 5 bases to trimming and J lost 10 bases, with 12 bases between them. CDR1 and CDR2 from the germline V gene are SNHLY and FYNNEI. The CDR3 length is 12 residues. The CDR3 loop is CASSPLPGPQHF. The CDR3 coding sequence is TGTGCCAGCAGTCCATTGCCAGGCCCCCAGCATTTT.

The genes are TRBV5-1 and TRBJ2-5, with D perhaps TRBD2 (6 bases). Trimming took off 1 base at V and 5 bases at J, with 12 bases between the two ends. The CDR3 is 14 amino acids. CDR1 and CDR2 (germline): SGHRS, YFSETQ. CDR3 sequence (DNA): TGCGCCAGCAGCTTGACCGGGACTTTTGAGACCCAGTACTTC. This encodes CASSLTGTFETQYF.

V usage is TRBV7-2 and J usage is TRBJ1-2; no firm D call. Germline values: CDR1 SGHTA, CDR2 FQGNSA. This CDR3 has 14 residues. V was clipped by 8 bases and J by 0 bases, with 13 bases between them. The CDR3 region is CASAKVGANYGYTF. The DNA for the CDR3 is TGTGCCAGCGCCAAAGTAGGAGCTAACTATGGCTACACCTTC. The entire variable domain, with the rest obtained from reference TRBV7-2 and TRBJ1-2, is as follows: GAGVSQSPSNKVTEKGKDVELRCDPISGHTALYWYRQSLGQGLEFLIYFQGNSAPDKSGLPSDRFSAERTGGSVSTLTIQRTQQEDSAVYLCASAKVGANYGYTFGSGTRLTVV.